This T cell receptor (beta chain) was found in a study of control samples from healthy donors and cancer patients. This clone came up once. Here immunoSEQ multiplex PCR was the method, and the copy in TCRdb shows in-frame clones only, minus some. The sample has 95,000 to 150,000 clones; 80% to 95% are singletons. This CDR3 is 20 amino acids long. The sample taken for sequencing was blood. The rearrangement uses TRBV12-2 and TRBJ1-6. TRBV12-2 is listed as a pseudogene. The clonotype was recovered from a woman younger than 35 in good health. In nucleotides, the CDR3 is TGTGCAAGTCGCTTCGGAGGAGTGAGTAGGGTGAGTGCCTATAATTCACCCCTCCACTTT. This codes for CASRFGGVSRVSAYNSPLHF.